Below are 10 T cell receptor beta chains sequenced from a single sample in a study of CD8 T cells in ankylosing spondylitis. TCRdb re-called the 5' RACE reads with MiXCR, one entry per CDR3 protein. Of approximately 190,000 distinct CDR3 sequences listed, under 15% are singletons. Sequencing was done on a sample of blood, either unsorted or a sorted T cell fraction (not recorded which). Receptors were obtained from a female donor with ankylosing spondylitis or in good health (not recorded which).

This clonotype was recorded at least ten times. The CDR3 reads CASSPPTGTPNTEAFF. In DNA form, the CDR3 reads TGTGCCAGCTCACCACCGACAGGGACTCCGAACACTGAAGCTTTCTTT. The rearrangement joins TRBV18 to TRBJ1-1; 7 bases are shared with TRBD1. CDR1 KGHSH and CDR2 LQKENI come from the germline V gene. This CDR3 has 16 amino acids. V lost 0 bases to trimming and J lost 1 base; unmatched junction nucleotides: 5.

This clonotype has ten or more counts. This chain uses TRBV20-1 with TRBJ1-5; 8 bases are shared with TRBD1. Per germline, CDR1 DFQATT and CDR2 SNEGSKA (reference sequence). The CDR3 totals 15 residues. V dropped 3 bases and J dropped 3; count of bases not matched to a gene: 7. The CDR3 here is CSASLAGGFNQPQHF. The CDR3 DNA follows: TGCAGTGCTAGCTTAGCAGGGGGCTTCAATCAGCCCCAGCATTTT.

The sample holds many counts of this clonotype. This sequence joins TRBV4-3 and TRBJ1-1; D might be TRBD1 (5 bases). The CDR3 loop spans 13 amino acids. The germline V and J ends were trimmed by 0 bases and 7 bases, with 9 bases remaining between them. CDR1 is LGHNA, CDR2 YSLEER, per germline. The CDR3 here is CASSQDRGNEAFF. CDR3 nucleotides: TGCGCCAGCAGCCAAGATCGGGGGAATGAAGCTTTCTTT.

This clonotype was seen ten or more times. This chain links TRBV9 with TRBJ2-5; D is ambiguous. V lost 7 bases, J lost 3 bases, and 10 bases lay in between. This CDR3 spans 12 amino acids. Germline V lookup: CDR1 SGDLS, CDR2 YYNGEE. The CDR3 nucleotides are TGTGCCAGCGGGAAGGGTGAAGAGACCCAGTACTTC. It specifies CASGKGEETQYF.

This clonotype has ten or more counts. The genes are TRBV5-1 and TRBJ2-2; D unclear. CDR1 is SGHRS, CDR2 YFSETQ, per germline. The V end lost 4 bases, the J end lost 0 bases, and 13 bases lay between the germline ends. This CDR3 spans 16 amino acids. The CDR3 loop reads CASSPGLWANTGELFF. The CDR3 DNA sequence: TGCGCCAGCAGCCCGGGCTTATGGGCGAACACCGGGGAGCTGTTTTTT.

The chain recombines TRBV7-9 with TRBJ2-1; 12 bases agree with TRBD2. Per the germline V gene, CDR1 is SEHNR and CDR2 is FQNEAQ (reference sequence). The CDR3 contains 15 residues. Trimming cost V 6 bases and J 3 bases; bases outside gene matches: 3. The chain's CDR3 is CASSWTSGDYNEQFF. In DNA form, the CDR3 reads TGTGCCAGCAGTTGGACTAGCGGGGACTACAATGAGCAGTTCTTC.

There are a few counts of this clonotype. This rearrangement joins TRBV7-8 to TRBJ2-6; D remains ambiguous. The CDR3 sequence is 15 residues long. V was pared by 0 bases and J by 0 bases, with 3 bases between. Per germline, CDR1 SGHVS and CDR2 FQNEAQ. The CDR3 bases are TGTGCCAGCAGCTTAGCAGGCTCTGGGGCCAACGTCCTGACTTTC. Protein: CASSLAGSGANVLTF. Complete variable domain (other parts from reference TRBV7-8 and TRBJ2-6): GAGVSQSPRYKVAKRGQDVALRCDPISGHVSLFWYQQALGQGPEFLTYFQNEAQLDKSGLPSDRFFAERPEGSVSTLKIQRTQQEDSAVYLCASSLAGSGANVLTFGAGSRLTVL.

In its sample, this clonotype was seen a few times. This rearrangement joins TRBV29-1 to TRBJ2-2; the match to TRBD1 covers 10 bases. The germline V gene has CDR1 SQVTM and CDR2 ANQGSEA. The trim removed 4 bases at V and 6 bases at J, leaving 8 bases unmatched. The CDR3 covers 15 residues. The CDR3 is CSVATGTGASGELFF. In nucleotides, the CDR3 is TGCAGCGTTGCCACCGGGACAGGGGCCTCCGGGGAGCTGTTTTTT.

In its sample, this clonotype was seen once. One end of the junction fails to match germline, which may point to a read error. J is TRBJ1-1 and V is TRBV7-8; D gene unclear. The CDR3 length is 13 residues. Germline lookup yields CDR1 SGHVS and CDR2 FQNEAQ. The CDR3 DNA is TGTACCAGCAGCTTCGACCTTGGGGCTGAAGCTTTCTTT. It encodes CTSSFDLGAEAFF.

The table lists this clonotype with many counts. The rearrangement links TRBV28 to TRBJ2-3, with a tentative D call TRBD2 (6 bases). Germline assignment: CDR1 MDHEN and CDR2 SYDVKM. The CDR3 spans 13 residues. The ends were cut back, 6 bases at V and 1 base at J, with 8 bases in the middle. The CDR3 DNA is TGTGCCAGCAGCCCGGGAGGCACAGATACGCAGTATTTT. Its protein is CASSPGGTDTQYF.